This TCR beta chain was captured in a study of cytomegalovirus exposure and HLA in healthy donors. Looking at the study overall: Earlier, 100 million to 130 million unique TCR beta sequences were recovered from roughly 170 million T cells by an analysis. Clustering assigned about 80% of the roughly 380 genotyped donors to the Caucasian-associated ancestry cluster.

With 8 bases removed from V and 8 bases from J, the gap between germline ends came to 22 bases. The CDR3 has 16 amino acids. The study ran its PCR with 60 Vbeta and 13 Jbeta primers. This table comes from immunoSEQ multiplex PCR, and its TCRdb copy is limited to in-frame clones, with some not included. The sample comprises about 72,000 clones, about 81% of which are singletons, and approximately 7% rests with the top ten. The sequenced sample was PBMCs. The chain carries TRBV23-1 and TRBJ1-6; D might be TRBD1 (5 bases). TRBV23-1 is given ORF status, its function remaining uncertain. The origin of this receptor is a human donor in good health. The CDR3 reads CASPRRGRGIDSPLHF. In nucleotides, the CDR3 is TGCGCCAGCCCTAGAAGAGGCCGGGGGATTGATTCACCCCTCCACTTT.